The 30 T cell receptor beta chains in this list originate from one sample, sequenced in a study of cytomegalovirus exposure and HLA in healthy donors. This PCR relied on a set of 60 Vbeta primers and 13 Jbeta primers. The repertoire was sequenced with immunoSEQ multiplex PCR; TCRdb's copy has only in-frame clones and lacks some. The table has some 130,000 clones, almost 80% seen once. The sequenced sample was PBMCs. The receptors stem from a man between 18 and 29 years old in good health and CMV-seronegative.

This rearrangement joins TRBV4-3 to TRBJ1-2; D not certain. Germline CDR1 reads LGHNA; CDR2 reads YSLEER. With 0 bases removed from V and 4 bases from J, the gap between germline ends came to 12 bases. This CDR3 is built from 15 residues. The CDR3 here is CASSQEREGSYGYTF. CDR3 nucleotides: TGCGCCAGCAGCCAAGAACGGGAAGGGTCCTATGGCTACACCTTC.

Details on this clone: This CDR3 is also generated by other DNA sequences in the sample. The chain joins TRBV14 to TRBJ2-7; possible D gene TRBD1, 6 bases. V lost 3 bases to trimming and J lost 3 bases, with 12 bases between them. Looked up from germline, CDR1 is SGHDN and CDR2 is FVKESK. The CDR3 runs 14 residues. The CDR3, as DNA: TGTGCCAGCAGCCAGGCAAACAGGGTCTACGAGCAGTACTTC. This gives the protein CASSQANRVYEQYF.

This clone occurred a few times. J is TRBJ1-6 and V is TRBV19; D possibly corresponds to TRBD1 (5 bases). Between the trimmed V and J ends, which lost 4 bases and 8 bases, there was a span of 9 bases. The CDR3 runs 13 residues. CDR1 and CDR2 from the germline V gene are LNHDA and SQIVND (reference sequence). CDR3 region: CASSRWGDSPLHF. For the CDR3, the DNA is TGTGCCAGTAGTAGGTGGGGGGATTCACCCCTCCACTTT. The whole variable domain, filled in from reference TRBV19 and TRBJ1-6, reads DGGITQSPKYLFRKEGQNVTLSCEQNLNHDAMYWYRQDPGQGLRLIYYSQIVNDFQKGDIAEGYSVSREKKESFPLTVTSAQKNPTAFYLCASSRWGDSPLHFGNGTRLTVT.

This chain links TRBV27 with TRBJ1-5; TRBD1 is a possible D gene (6 bases). The CDR3 totals 18 residues. V was clipped by 5 bases and J by 2 bases, with 22 bases between them. Germline CDR1 and CDR2: MNHEY and SMNVEV (reference sequence). CDR3 DNA sequence: TGTGCCAGCAGTCCCCGAAAGCTTGTGGCAGGGGGCAATCAGCCCCAGCATTTT. Protein sequence: CASSPRKLVAGGNQPQHF.

This clone was observed a handful of times. The chain joins TRBV5-1 to TRBJ2-3; D is uncertain. The CDR3 spans 14 residues. Germline values: CDR1 SGHRS, CDR2 YFSETQ. V was cut by 0 bases and J by 2 bases, with 7 bases left in between. The CDR3 is CASSLVGNTDTQYF. CDR3 in DNA: TGCGCCAGCAGCTTGGTTGGCAACACAGATACGCAGTATTTT. The full variable domain, completed using reference TRBV5-1 and TRBJ2-3, is KAGVTQTPRYLIKTRGQQVTLSCSPISGHRSVSWYQQTPGQGLQFLFEYFSETQRNKGNFPGRFSGRQFSNSRSEMNVSTLELGDSALYLCASSLVGNTDTQYFGPGTRLTVL.

The table lists this clone with a few counts. The gene calls are TRBV29-1 and TRBJ2-2; D is uncertain. The CDR3 loop spans 11 amino acids. Between the trimmed V and J ends, which lost 6 bases and 2 bases, there was a span of 4 bases. Germline V lookup: CDR1 SQVTM, CDR2 ANQGSEA. CDR3 loop: CSVRNTGELFF. Here the CDR3 DNA reads TGCAGCGTGCGTAACACCGGGGAGCTGTTTTTT.

This rearrangement joins TRBV13 to TRBJ2-3, with 7 bases matching TRBD2. The V segment lost 2 bases and the J segment 2 bases; nucleotides outside the gene matches: 7. Germline values: CDR1 PRHDT, CDR2 FYEKMQ (reference sequence). CDR3 length: 16 amino acids. The DNA for the CDR3 is TGTGCCAGCAGCTTAACACCGCGGGGGTACACAGATACGCAGTATTTT. Translated: CASSLTPRGYTDTQYF.

As regards this clone: Because it lacks the conserved phenylalanine or tryptophan at the end, this CDR3 is likely a read error. The chain joins TRBV9 to TRBJ1-6; possible D gene TRBD1, 5 bases. Trimming stripped 3 bases from V and 14 bases from J, with 18 bases between. This CDR3 comprises 14 residues. Looked up from germline, CDR1 is SGDLS and CDR2 is YYNGEE. The CDR3 spells CASSARDSETALHS. The CDR3 region has the DNA TGTGCCAGCAGCGCCCGGGACTCGGAAACAGCCCTCCACTCT.

J is TRBJ2-1 and V is TRBV9; 10 bases line up with TRBD2. V dropped 3 bases and J dropped 0; count of bases not matched to a gene: 15. This CDR3 has 20 amino acids. The germline gives CDR1 SGDLS, CDR2 YYNGEE. The CDR3 sequence is CASSAPLLAGGLSSYNEQFF. CDR3 in DNA: TGTGCCAGCAGCGCCCCCTTATTAGCGGGGGGCCTTAGCTCCTACAATGAGCAGTTCTTC.

As for this clone: Other DNA sequences in this sample translate to the same CDR3. The chain links TRBV19 to TRBJ1-5; 8 bases match TRBD1. This CDR3 has 15 amino acids. Trimming removed 2 bases from V and 1 base from J; junction bases left unmatched: 1. Per the germline V gene, CDR1 is LNHDA and CDR2 is SQIVND (reference sequence). The DNA of the CDR3 is TGTGCCAGTAGTATATCAGGGGGCAGCAATCAGCCCCAGCATTTT. Amino acids: CASSISGGSNQPQHF.

The genes are TRBV9 and TRBJ2-1; possibly TRBD2 for D (6 bases). V lost 3 bases, J lost 10 bases, and 17 bases lay in between. The CDR3 contains 14 residues. Germline assignment: CDR1 SGDLS and CDR2 YYNGEE. Here the CDR3 DNA reads TGTGCCAGCAGCGGGAGGGGACCCAAGGACGAGCAGTTCTTC. This codes for CASSGRGPKDEQFF.

The chain employs TRBV11-3 and TRBJ1-1; 9 positions match TRBD1. Germline V lookup: CDR1 SGHNT, CDR2 YENEEA. The V and J ends lost 4 bases and 6 bases, in that order; junction bases with no gene match: 6. This CDR3 has 14 amino acids. Here the CDR3 reads CASSSDRGGAEAFF. In DNA, the CDR3 is TGTGCCAGCAGCTCGGACAGGGGAGGAGCTGAAGCTTTCTTT.

This rearrangement joins TRBV7-2 to TRBJ1-2; D remains unclear. Trimming pared 1 base from V and 4 bases from J, leaving 16 bases between. The CDR3 runs 16 residues. The V gene's germline CDR1 is SGHTA and CDR2 FQGNSA. The CDR3 DNA sequence: TGTGCCAGCAGCTTAGGGCCCGGTGACGGAGGCTATGGCTACACCTTC. The encoded protein is CASSLGPGDGGYGYTF.

The rearrangement joins TRBV20-1 to TRBJ2-1; D gene ambiguous. V shed 3 bases and J shed 8 bases, with 5 bases lying between them. The germline CDR1 and CDR2 sequences are DFQATT and SNEGSKA (reference sequence). CDR3 length equals 10 residues. This CDR3 reads CSARADEQFF. The CDR3 coding sequence is TGCAGTGCTAGGGCCGATGAGCAGTTCTTC.

The V gene is TRBV30, the J gene TRBJ2-7, with D possibly matching TRBD2 (5 bases). Germline values: CDR1 GTSNPN, CDR2 SVGIG (reference sequence). This CDR3 is 13 amino acids long. The V end lost 0 bases, the J end lost 7 bases, and 13 bases lay between the germline ends. In nucleotides, the CDR3 is TGTGCCTGGAGTGTAGCCAGGCGCGGGGAGCAGTACTTC. Translating it yields CAWSVARRGEQYF.

V gene TRBV6-5 combines with J gene TRBJ1-3; tentative D call: TRBD1 (6 bases). With 0 bases removed from V and 2 bases from J, the gap between germline ends came to 11 bases. This CDR3 spans 16 amino acids. From germline, CDR1 is MNHEY and CDR2 SVGAGI. CDR3 loop: CASSYSSGGPGNTIYF. CDR3 in DNA: TGTGCCAGCAGTTACTCGAGCGGGGGCCCTGGAAACACCATATATTTT.

The chain has TRBV13 and TRBJ1-5; D gene uncertain. V was trimmed by 4 bases and J by 1 base, leaving 17 bases between them. From germline, CDR1 is PRHDT and CDR2 FYEKMQ (reference sequence). There are 17 residues in the CDR3. CDR3 sequence reads: CASSSSTGNPSNQPQHF. The CDR3 DNA sequence: TGTGCCAGCAGCTCGTCGACCGGGAACCCCAGCAATCAGCCCCAGCATTTT.

This clone has only a few counts. The same CDR3 arises from other DNA sequences in this sample as well. The V call is TRBV7-8, the J call TRBJ1-2; TRBD1 agrees at 7 bases. Trimming cost V 1 base and J 6 bases; bases outside gene matches: 8. The CDR3 runs 15 residues. Germline CDR1 reads SGHVS; CDR2 reads FQNEAQ. The CDR3 is CASSLGARQGHGYTF. In DNA form, the CDR3 reads TGTGCCAGCAGCTTAGGGGCCAGACAGGGCCATGGCTACACCTTC.

The CDR3 sequence is CASSFNIAFDTQYF. CDR3 nucleotide sequence: TGTGCCAGCAGCTTTAATATAGCTTTCGATACGCAGTATTTT. The rearrangement links TRBV7-2 to TRBJ2-3; D uncertain. The V end was cut by 3 bases, the J end by 6 bases, with 13 bases between. The CDR3 is 14 residues long. CDR1 and CDR2 (germline): SGHTA, FQGNSA.

This clone was recorded a few times. This chain joins TRBV29-1 and TRBJ1-1; TRBD1 matches 10 bases. Unmatched junction bases numbered 1, after V lost 7 bases and J lost 2 bases. This CDR3 is 12 amino acids long. CDR1 and CDR2 from the germline V gene are SQVTM and ANQGSEA. Written as DNA, the CDR3 is TGCAGCGGGACAGGGGGAAACACTGAAGCTTTCTTT. Protein: CSGTGGNTEAFF.

This chain links TRBV30 with TRBJ2-5, with TRBD1 identical over 8 bases. J lost 1 base, V lost 2 bases, and 3 bases had no gene match. This CDR3 is 14 amino acids long. Germline lookup yields CDR1 GTSNPN and CDR2 SVGIG (reference sequence). The CDR3: CAWSIGTGQETQYF. As DNA, the CDR3 is TGTGCCTGGAGTATCGGGACAGGCCAAGAGACCCAGTACTTC.

This clone was detected once. V gene TRBV30 combines with J gene TRBJ1-2, with 7 nucleotides matching TRBD1. The CDR3 is 14 amino acids. V shed 2 bases and J 1 base; nucleotides not matched to a gene: 4. Germline V gives CDR1 GTSNPN, CDR2 SVGIG (reference sequence). CDR3 nucleotides: TGTGCCTGGAGTCGGGACAGCCTTAACTATGGCTACACCTTC. Protein: CAWSRDSLNYGYTF. The full variable domain, rest sourced from reference TRBV30 and TRBJ1-2, is SQTIHQWPATLVQPVGSPLSLECTVEGTSNPNLYWYRQAAGRGLQLLFYSVGIGQISSEVPQNLSASRPQDRQFILSSKKLLLSDSGFYLCAWSRDSLNYGYTFGSGTRLTVV.

V usage is TRBV7-2 and J usage is TRBJ2-3; D not certain. Germline V CDR1 and CDR2: SGHTA, FQGNSA. The V and J ends lost 2 bases and 4 bases respectively, with 4 bases between them. This CDR3 has 12 amino acids. DNA of the CDR3: TGTGCCAGCAGCTTATACTCAGATACGCAGTATTTT. This encodes CASSLYSDTQYF.

This chain uses TRBV7-8 with TRBJ2-7; D may be TRBD1 (5 bases). Germline V gene data show CDR1 as SGHVS and CDR2 as FQNEAQ. This CDR3 contains 14 residues. With 0 bases removed from V and 6 bases from J, the gap between germline ends came to 12 bases. The CDR3 nucleotides read TGTGCCAGCAGCTTAGCAGGGGTATTCGGCGAGCAGTACTTC. Its translation is CASSLAGVFGEQYF.

The V and J genes are TRBV7-6 and TRBJ2-3; no reliable D call. The CDR3 runs to 14 residues. V was shortened by 1 base and J by 0 bases, with 5 bases between the two germline ends. The germline gives CDR1 SGHVS, CDR2 FNYEAQ. CDR3 residues: CASSLGVSTDTQYF. DNA of the CDR3: TGTGCCAGCAGCTTAGGAGTCAGCACAGATACGCAGTATTTT.

This chain joins TRBV7-2 and TRBJ1-1; tentatively, D is TRBD1 (5 bases). The germline V gene encodes CDR1 SGHTA and CDR2 FQGNSA. The V end lost 5 bases, the J end lost 5 bases, and 15 bases lay between the germline ends. The CDR3 consists of 14 residues. The CDR3 loop is CASSPARGGTEAFF. CDR3 DNA sequence: TGTGCCAGCAGCCCCGCCCGGGGGGGGACTGAAGCTTTCTTT.

The rearrangement links TRBV6-6 to TRBJ2-3, with unresolved D. Germline V CDR1 and CDR2: MNHNY, SVGAGI (reference sequence). Trimming pared 0 bases from V and 5 bases from J, leaving 9 bases between. There are 14 residues in the CDR3. The CDR3, as DNA: TGTGCCAGCAGTTACTCGTATCGGGTAGATACGCAGTATTTT. Translated, it gives CASSYSYRVDTQYF.

This sequence joins TRBV6-1 and TRBJ2-2; D may be TRBD1 (5 bases). The length of the CDR3 is 17 residues. Germline V gene sequence: CDR1 MNHNS, CDR2 SASEGT. V shed 2 bases and J shed 5 bases, with 18 bases lying between them. CDR3 amino acids: CASSERGRRQKTGELFF. Written as DNA, the CDR3 is TGTGCCAGCAGTGAAAGGGGTAGGAGACAGAAGACCGGGGAGCTGTTTTTT.

The chain recombines TRBV30 with TRBJ1-5; D gene ambiguous. CDR1 and CDR2 from the germline V gene are GTSNPN and SVGIG (reference sequence). The CDR3 loop spans 15 amino acids. V was pared by 5 bases and J by 0 bases, with 14 bases between. CDR3 bases: TGTGCCTGGTCCTTCGGACGGGATAGCAATCAGCCCCAGCATTTT. The encoded protein is CAWSFGRDSNQPQHF. Based on the CDR3 plus reference TRBV30 and TRBJ1-5, the full variable domain is SQTIHQWPATLVQPVGSPLSLECTVEGTSNPNLYWYRQAAGRGLQLLFYSVGIGQISSEVPQNLSASRPQDRQFILSSKKLLLSDSGFYLCAWSFGRDSNQPQHFGDGTRLSIL.

The rearrangement joins TRBV7-9 to TRBJ2-1; 9 nucleotides agree with TRBD2. The CDR3 has 13 amino acids. The germline CDR1 and CDR2 sequences are SEHNR and FQNEAQ (reference sequence). V was clipped by 2 bases and J by 12 bases; unmatched bases: 5. In DNA, the CDR3 is TGTGCCAGCAGCTTAACCCCGACTAGCGGGCAGTTCTTC. Translation: CASSLTPTSGQFF. Supplemented by reference TRBV7-9 and TRBJ2-1, the full variable domain reads DTGVSQNPRHKITKRGQNVTFRCDPISEHNRLYWYRQTLGQGPEFLTYFQNEAQLEKSRLLSDRFSAERPKGSFSTLEIQRTEQGDSAMYLCASSLTPTSGQFFGPGTRLTVL.